The rows below give T cell receptor beta chains drawn from one sample of a study of blood T cell repertoires in COVID-19. Some clones are missing from TCRdb's copy, which holds only in-frame ones; the method was immunoSEQ multiplex PCR. This table holds around 97,000 clones, about 86% found once. The sample taken for sequencing was peripheral blood. Source of these receptors: a human donor in a cohort sampled during active COVID-19. Both conserved end residues are part of each CDR3. The D gene is left open where the match is weak. Size is stated for part of the rows, as once, few or many counts, or as a class when the clone is expanded.

TRBJ1-1	TRBV9	TRBD1	-	TGTGCCAGCAGCGTGGACAGGGACGCTGAAGCTTTCTTT	CASSVDRDAEAFF
TRBJ1-5	TRBV7-9	-	-	TGTGCCAGCAGCTGGGGGACGGGGGGGAATTTGCCCCAGCATTTT	CASSWGTGGNLPQHF
TRBJ2-5	TRBV7-9	TRBD2	once	TGTGCCAGCAGCTTAGCTGCGGGGGTCGAAGAGACCCAGTACTTC	CASSLAAGVEETQYF
TRBJ2-4	TRBV28	TRBD1	-	TGTGCCAGCGTGGGACAGAGTTTAGCCAAAAACATTCAGTACTTC	CASVGQSLAKNIQYF
TRBJ2-1	TRBV9	TRBD2	-	TGTGCCAGCAGCACCTTAGCGGGAGCCTACAATGAGCAGTTCTTC	CASSTLAGAYNEQFF
TRBJ1-1	TRBV5-1	TRBD1	-	TGCGCCAGCAGCCCGGGGCCCACAGGGGACACTGAAGCTTTCTTT	CASSPGPTGDTEAFF
TRBJ2-3	TRBV30	-	-	TGTGCCTGGACCTCCGGAGTCAGCACAGATACGCAGTATTTT	CAWTSGVSTDTQYF
TRBJ1-5	TRBV6-5	TRBD1	-	TGTGCCAGCAGGGACAGGTTTTATAGCAATCAGCCCCAGCATTTT	CASRDRFYSNQPQHF
TRBJ2-1	TRBV11-2	-	-	TGTGCCAGCAGCTTAGAAGGAGTGCCGAATGAGCAGTTCTTC	CASSLEGVPNEQFF
TRBJ2-2	TRBV5-6	-	-	TGTGCCAGCAGCTTAGGAGCGTACGGGGAGCTGTTTTTT	CASSLGAYGELFF
TRBJ1-4	TRBV30	TRBD1	-	TGTGCCTGGAGGAATCTTAACCTTGGGACAGCCCTTAATGAAAAACTGTTTTTT	CAWRNLNLGTALNEKLFF
TRBJ1-6	TRBV10-1	-	few	TGCGCCAGCAGTGACCCTGGACAGCCTAATTCACCCCTCCACTTT	CASSDPGQPNSPLHF
TRBJ2-3	TRBV24-1	-	-	TGTGCCACCAGTGATTTGCACACCACAGATACGCAGTATTTT	CATSDLHTTDTQYF
TRBJ1-6	TRBV5-1	-	-	TGCGCCAGCAGCCCGACGACACCGATATATAATTCACCCCTCCACTTT	CASSPTTPIYNSPLHF
TRBJ1-3	TRBV6-5	-	-	TGTGCCAGCAGTTACGGCCTTGGAAACACCATATATTTT	CASSYGLGNTIYF
TRBJ2-2	TRBV3-1/TRBV3-2	TRBD2	-	TGTGCCAGCAGCCCGGGACTAGCGGGGCCGAACTCGAGGGAGCTGTTTTTT	CASSPGLAGPNSRELFF
TRBJ2-2	TRBV5-4	-	-	TGTGCCAGCAGCGCCGACCCGGGACTCAACACCGGGGAGCTGTTTTTT	CASSADPGLNTGELFF
TRBJ1-3	TRBV29-1	-	-	TGCAGCGTGGGGGTAACAGGGAGAGGAAACACCATATATTTT	CSVGVTGRGNTIYF
TRBJ2-6	TRBV9	-	-	TGTGCCAGCAACCCTTTTCCTAGCTCTGGGGCCAACGTCCTGACTTTC	CASNPFPSSGANVLTF
TRBJ2-5	TRBV7-2	TRBD2	-	TGTGCCAGCAGCCTCACTAGCGGGAGGCGGGGTGAGACCCAGTACTTC	CASSLTSGRRGETQYF
TRBJ1-4	TRBV7-3	-	-	TGTGCCAGCAGCTTAACTGGGGGGACTAATGAAAAACTGTTTTTT	CASSLTGGTNEKLFF
TRBJ1-1	TRBV18	-	once	TGTGCCAGCTCAAGGGACATGAACACTGAAGCTTTCTTT	CASSRDMNTEAFF
TRBJ1-2	TRBV10-3	TRBD1	-	TGTGCCATCAGCCCGGGACAGTCCTATGGCTACACCTTC	CAISPGQSYGYTF
TRBJ1-6	TRBV6-5	-	-	TGTGCCAGCAGGGAGGGCCCCTCCTATAATTCACCCCTCCACTTT	CASREGPSYNSPLHF
TRBJ2-7	TRBV28	TRBD1	-	TGTGCCAGCAGACGGACAGGGTACGAGCAGTACTTC	CASRRTGYEQYF
TRBJ1-1	TRBV5-5	-	-	TGTGCCAGCAGCTTTGGCCCAGGGGAGAACACTGAAGCTTTCTTT	CASSFGPGENTEAFF
TRBJ1-5	TRBV19	-	-	TGTGCCAGTACCGAGGGAACCCGACAGCCCCAGCATTTT	CASTEGTRQPQHF
TRBJ2-3	TRBV5-1	TRBD2	-	TGCGCCAGCAGCTTGGAAACTAGCGGGGGAGTCACAGATACGCAGTATTTT	CASSLETSGGVTDTQYF
TRBJ2-7	TRBV11-2	-	-	TGTGCCAGCAGGATAGGTAGGGGATTCTACGAGCAGTACTTC	CASRIGRGFYEQYF
TRBJ2-1	TRBV7-3	TRBD2	-	TGTGCCAGCTCGGGGGGGCATTCTTCCTACAATGAGCAGTTCTTC	CASSGGHSSYNEQFF
TRBJ2-4	TRBV4-1	TRBD2	-	TGCGCCAGCAGCCAAGATCTAGCGGGGGGGCCGAGGGACATTCAGTACTTC	CASSQDLAGGPRDIQYF
TRBJ2-7	TRBV18	-	-	TGTGCCAGCTCACCACCGATGGGTCTCAGGGTCGAGCAGTACTTC	CASSPPMGLRVEQYF
TRBJ2-1	TRBV4-2	TRBD2	few	TGTGCCAGCAGCCAAGACGGACTAGCGCCCTACAATGAGCAGTTCTTC	CASSQDGLAPYNEQFF
TRBJ2-1	TRBV19	-	-	TGTGCCAGTAGCCTTGTGCAGGGTCGGCGATACAATGAGCAGTTCTTC	CASSLVQGRRYNEQFF
TRBJ2-2	TRBV2	TRBD2	-	TGTGCCAGCAGTGAAGCGAGGGGACTAGCGGGGAACACCGGGGAGCTGTTTTTT	CASSEARGLAGNTGELFF
TRBJ1-2	TRBV19	TRBD1	few	TGTGCCAGTAGTGAGACAGGGGGCAACTATGGCTACACCTTC	CASSETGGNYGYTF
TRBJ2-7	TRBV6-5	TRBD1	-	TGTGCCAGCAGGCGGGGGACAGGGGGGGCCTACGAGCAGTACTTC	CASRRGTGGAYEQYF
TRBJ1-4	TRBV3-1/TRBV3-2	-	-	TGTGCCAGCAGCTCGGACAGACTTAATGAAAAACTGTTTTTT	CASSSDRLNEKLFF
TRBJ2-1	TRBV4-1	-	-	TGCGCCAGCAGCCAAGATGCGGGGCTCCTACCCTACAATGAGCAGTTCTTC	CASSQDAGLLPYNEQFF
TRBJ2-5	TRBV11-2	TRBD2	-	TGTGCCAGCAGCTTAGATGTTCCGTCGGCGGGAGGGCAAGAGACCCAGTACTTC	CASSLDVPSAGGQETQYF
TRBJ1-2	TRBV5-8	-	-	TGTGCCAGCAGCTTGAGCCAGGGAATTTCTGGCTACACCTTC	CASSLSQGISGYTF
TRBJ1-4	TRBV9	TRBD1	once	TGTGCCAGCAGCACTGGGACAGGGTGGGGTGAAAAACTGTTTTTT	CASSTGTGWGEKLFF
TRBJ1-6	TRBV6-5	-	-	TGTGCTACCCTAACCAGGGCTGGGAATTCACCCCTCCACTTT	CATLTRAGNSPLHF
TRBJ1-1	TRBV7-2	-	-	TGTGCCAGCAGCTTCCGGAACACTGAAGCTTTCTTT	CASSFRNTEAFF
TRBJ1-1	TRBV28	-	-	TGTGCCAGCAGTTTTGCGGGGCCCCGGGGAGCTTTCTTT	CASSFAGPRGAFF
TRBJ1-1	TRBV6-5	-	-	TGTGCCAGCGTCGACGGGGTGTGGGCTTTCTTT	CASVDGVWAFF
TRBJ1-6	TRBV3-1/TRBV3-2	TRBD1	-	TGTGCCAGCAGCCAAGCCCTGACAGGGTCCTATAATTCACCCCTCCACTTT	CASSQALTGSYNSPLHF